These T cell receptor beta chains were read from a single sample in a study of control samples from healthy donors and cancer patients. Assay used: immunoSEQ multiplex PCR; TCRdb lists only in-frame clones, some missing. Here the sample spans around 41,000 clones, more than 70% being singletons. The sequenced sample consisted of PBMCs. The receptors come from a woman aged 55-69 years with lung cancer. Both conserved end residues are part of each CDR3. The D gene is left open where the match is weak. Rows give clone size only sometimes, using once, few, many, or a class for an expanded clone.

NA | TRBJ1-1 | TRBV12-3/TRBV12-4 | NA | TGTGCCAGCAGTTTAGCGCGAAACACTGAAGCTTTCTTT | CASSLARNTEAFF
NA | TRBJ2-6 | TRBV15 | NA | TGTGCCACCAGCAGAGGCAACCCCCCCAACTCTGGGGCCAACGTCCTGACTTTC | CATSRGNPPNSGANVLTF
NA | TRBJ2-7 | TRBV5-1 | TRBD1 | TGCGCCAGCAGACCGACAGGGGGCTACGAGCAGTACTTC | CASRPTGGYEQYF
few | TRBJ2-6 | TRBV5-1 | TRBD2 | TGCGCCAGCAGCTTGGATAGCGGGGCATCTGGGGCCAACGTCCTGACTTTC | CASSLDSGASGANVLTF
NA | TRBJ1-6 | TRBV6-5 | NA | TGTGCCAGCACCGAAGGGGGGAACTATAATTCACCCCTCCACTTT | CASTEGGNYNSPLHF
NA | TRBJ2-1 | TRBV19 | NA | TGTGCCAGTAGTATCGGTCGGCTAGCCGTCCCTGGGAGCAAACTCAATGAGCAGTTCTTC | CASSIGRLAVPGSKLNEQFF
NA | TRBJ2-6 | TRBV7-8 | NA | TGTGCCAGCAGACCTTCTGGGGCCAACGTCCTGACTTTC | CASRPSGANVLTF
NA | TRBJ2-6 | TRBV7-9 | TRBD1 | TGTGCCAGCAGCCCGGGACAGGGACCCTTCTCTGGGGCCAACGTCCTGACTTTC | CASSPGQGPFSGANVLTF
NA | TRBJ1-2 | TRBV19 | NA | TGTGCCAGTAGCAGGACAGCTAACTATGGCTACACCTTC | CASSRTANYGYTF
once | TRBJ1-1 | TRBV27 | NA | TGTGCCAGCAGTAACAGGGCCGGGACTGAAGCTTTCTTT | CASSNRAGTEAFF
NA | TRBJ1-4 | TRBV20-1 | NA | TGCAGTGCTAGTGGTCGAATTTCCGAAAAACTGTTTTTT | CSASGRISEKLFF
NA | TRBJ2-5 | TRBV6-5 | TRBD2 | TGTGCCAGCAGTTCGGGACTAGCGTCCCGAGAGACCCAGTACTTC | CASSSGLASRETQYF
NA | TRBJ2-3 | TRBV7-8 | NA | TGTGCCAGCAGCTTGGCGCACCCCGGGGACACAGATACGCAGTATTTT | CASSLAHPGDTDTQYF
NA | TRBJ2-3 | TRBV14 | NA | TGTGCCAGCAGCCAAGTCTACACAGATACGCAGTATTTT | CASSQVYTDTQYF